This TCR beta chain was profiled in a study of technical replicates of blood from several donors. This table comes from immunoSEQ multiplex PCR, and its TCRdb copy is limited to in-frame clones, with some not included. The table lists 50,000 to 60,000 clones, about 94% of them singletons. This CDR3 is built from 14 residues. Germline CDR1 SGDLS, CDR2 YYNGEE. Trimming stripped 0 bases from V and 10 bases from J, with 14 bases between. The TCR comes from a human donor in good health. Some clones in this sample may be carry-over from other donors' samples. Source material: PBMCs. The chain is built from TRBV9 and TRBJ2-1; weak D call: TRBD2 (5 bases). This chain's CDR3 is CASSVAWRNGEQFF. The CDR3 bases are TGTGCCAGCAGCGTAGCTTGGAGGAACGGGGAGCAGTTCTTC.